This T cell receptor (beta chain) came from a study of T cell responses to AZD1222 COVID-19 vaccine. Study-level findings and limits: At baseline, just five to seven AZD1222 recipients tested seropositive. There were vaccine-associated CD4 TCRs across spike, dominant at 160-218 and 743-854. Possibly, clonal diversity was underestimated; donors were largely white British and included more females. Reportedly, nearly half of unique spike TCRs recognized epitopes outside B.1.351/B.1.1.7 mutations.

As concerns this clone: Its antigen is not known.

V shed 1 base, J shed 4 bases, and the junction held 4 bases outside the gene matches. In germline, CDR1 is SGHRS, CDR2 YFSETQ. This CDR3 contains 15 residues. The assay was immunoSEQ multiplex PCR, and TCRdb's table has in-frame clones only and misses some. The sample holds 120,000 or so clones, about 85% seen once. The V gene is TRBV5-1, the J gene TRBJ2-2; 7 bases fit TRBD1. The TCR was taken from an adult in good health. The sequencing used peripheral blood, collected on day 0 of AZD1222 vaccination. CDR3 sequence: CASSLRQGRTGELFF. In DNA, the CDR3 is TGCGCCAGCAGCTTGAGACAGGGACGCACCGGGGAGCTGTTTTTT.